Each of the 18 T cell receptor beta chains below was sequenced from the same sample in a study of T cells in Graves' hyperthyroidism and ophthalmopathy. The CDR3 regions of TCR beta were amplified from RNA transcripts. HTBI primers drove first-round RT-PCR of the TCR CDR3. TCRdb itself ran the multiplex PCR reads through MiXCR, one entry per CDR3 protein. The sample lists about 660,000 distinct CDR3 sequences, less than 45% seen once, with more than 7% in the top ten. The sequenced sample was peripheral blood or thyroid tissue (not recorded which). These receptors were obtained from an adult man with Graves' disease, either hyperthyroidism or ophthalmopathy (not recorded which).

In this sample, this clonotype turned up many times. The chain carries TRBV2 and TRBJ2-7; D remains ambiguous. V gave up 0 bases and J gave up 0 bases, with 12 bases separating them. CDR1 is SNHLY, CDR2 FYNNEI, per germline. CDR3 length: 16 amino acids. The DNA for the CDR3 is TGTGCCAGCAGTGAAGCTGCGTGGAGTCCCTCCTACGAGCAGTACTTC. This codes for CASSEAAWSPSYEQYF.

This clonotype was observed many times. The chain carries TRBV6-1 and TRBJ2-5; the match to TRBD1 covers 8 bases. This CDR3 is 14 amino acids long. The germline gives CDR1 MNHNS, CDR2 SASEGT. Trimming cost V 3 bases and J 2 bases; bases outside gene matches: 2. The CDR3 nucleotides are TGTGCCAGCAGTGAGGACAGGGCACAAGAGACCCAGTACTTC. Protein: CASSEDRAQETQYF.

This chain uses TRBV29-1 with TRBJ2-2; 15 bases agree with TRBD2. Trimming at V came to 8 bases and at J to 6 bases, leaving 7 bases not matched to a gene. The CDR3 length is 15 residues. Germline V CDR1 and CDR2: SQVTM, ANQGSEA. CDR3 region: CSIGLAGGPAGELFF. The CDR3 coding sequence is TGCAGCATAGGACTAGCGGGAGGGCCCGCCGGGGAGCTGTTTTTT.

This chain uses TRBV10-3 with TRBJ1-6; D may be TRBD1 (5 bases). The V end was cut by 10 bases, the J end by 5 bases, with 12 bases between. This CDR3 is 13 amino acids long. The germline V gene has CDR1 ENHRY and CDR2 SYGVKD. The CDR3 loop reads CASRRENNSPLHF. DNA of the CDR3: TGTGCCAGTCGCAGGGAAAATAATTCACCCCTCCACTTT.

This clonotype was detected a few times. V gene TRBV5-6 combines with J gene TRBJ1-1; D remains unclear. Germline V gives CDR1 SGHDT, CDR2 YYEEEE. Trimming removed 0 bases at V and 5 bases at J, with 8 bases between. The CDR3 is 13 residues long. In DNA, the CDR3 is TGTGCCAGCAGCTTGGATACATATACTGAAGCTTTCTTT. It specifies CASSLDTYTEAFF.

This clonotype was detected ten times or more. This chain joins TRBV7-8 and TRBJ2-5; D might be TRBD1 (5 bases). Germline loops: CDR1 SGHVS, CDR2 FQNEAQ. Between the trimmed V and J ends, which lost 1 base and 5 bases, there was a span of 14 bases. The CDR3 totals 15 residues. As DNA, the CDR3 is TGTGCCAGCAGCTTAGGGTCCTCAGCAGGGGAGACCCAGTACTTC. Protein sequence: CASSLGSSAGETQYF. The full variable domain, in which reference TRBV7-8 and TRBJ2-5 provide the parts outside the CDR3, is GAGVSQSPRYKVAKRGQDVALRCDPISGHVSLFWYQQALGQGPEFLTYFQNEAQLDKSGLPSDRFFAERPEGSVSTLKIQRTQQEDSAVYLCASSLGSSAGETQYFGPGTRLLVL.

This clonotype was seen only a few times. The chain couples TRBV2 to TRBJ1-2, with a possible D match to TRBD1 (6 bases). The CDR3 contains 16 residues. The ends were cut back, 5 bases at V and 0 bases at J, with 16 bases in the middle. Germline CDR1 is SNHLY and CDR2 is FYNNEI. This CDR3 is CASSSYGQTANYGYTF. The CDR3 DNA follows: TGTGCCAGCAGTTCTTATGGACAGACAGCTAACTATGGCTACACCTTC.

The genes are TRBV7-2 and TRBJ1-5; weak D call: TRBD1 (6 bases). The germline V gene has CDR1 SGHTA and CDR2 FQGNSA. V lost 5 bases and J lost 6, with 14 bases in between. This CDR3 has 14 amino acids. CDR3 DNA sequence: TGTGCCAGCAGCGAGGACAGAGGTCCTCAGCCCCAGCATTTT. It translates to CASSEDRGPQPQHF.

The CDR3: CASSPRVTYYEQYF. The CDR3 region has the DNA TGTGCCAGCAGCCCTAGGGTCACCTACTACGAGCAGTACTTC. This chain joins TRBV7-8 and TRBJ2-7; D unresolved. Germline V gene data show CDR1 as SGHVS and CDR2 as FQNEAQ. The CDR3 covers 14 residues. V dropped 5 bases and J dropped 3 bases, with 14 bases sitting between them.

The chain is built from TRBV9 and TRBJ1-3; unclear D gene. The ends were cut back, 0 bases at V and 0 bases at J, with 16 bases in the middle. CDR1 and CDR2 from the germline V gene are SGDLS and YYNGEE. This CDR3 region has 18 residues. CDR3 nucleotides: TGTGCCAGCAGCGTAGGTCCCTCCGGTCGGAGCTCTGGAAACACCATATATTTT. Protein sequence: CASSVGPSGRSSGNTIYF.

The chain uses TRBV19 and TRBJ2-5; D possibly uses TRBD1 or TRBD2 (5 bases each). V shed 4 bases and J shed 4 bases, with 16 bases lying between them. The CDR3 loop spans 15 amino acids. The germline V gene has CDR1 LNHDA and CDR2 SQIVND (reference sequence). The CDR3 DNA sequence: TGTGCCAGTAGTACCCAGGGAGCCCCGATAGAGACCCAGTACTTC. Translated: CASSTQGAPIETQYF.

Regarding this clonotype: A much bigger clone sits one base away, suggesting this may be a read error. This chain connects TRBV7-2 to TRBJ2-7, with D possibly being TRBD1 (6 bases). Germline CDR1 and CDR2: SGHTA and FQGNSA. The CDR3 loop spans 14 amino acids. DNA of the CDR3: TGTGCCAGCAGCCTAGGCGGACAGTTCTACGAGCTGTACTTC. It encodes CASSLGGQFYELYF.

This clonotype has only a few counts. The chain employs TRBV12-3 or TRBV12-4 and TRBJ2-5; tentatively, D is TRBD1 (6 bases). V was pared by 6 bases and J by 4 bases, with 12 bases between. The CDR3 has 13 amino acids. The CDR3 reads CASREGVAETQYF. The DNA of the CDR3 is TGTGCCAGCAGAGAGGGGGTGGCAGAGACCCAGTACTTC.

The chain carries TRBV6-1 and TRBJ1-4; TRBD1 might be the D (5 bases). This CDR3 is 14 amino acids long. Trimming cost V 2 bases and J 8 bases, with 12 bases left between them. Germline loops: CDR1 MNHNS, CDR2 SASEGT. The CDR3: CASSESRTLEKLFF. In nucleotides, the CDR3 is TGTGCCAGCAGTGAATCTAGGACACTAGAAAAACTGTTTTTT.

The chain combines TRBV19 with TRBJ2-5, with 9 bases fitting TRBD1. The V gene's germline CDR1 is LNHDA and CDR2 SQIVND (reference sequence). CDR3 size: 16 residues. The junction had 10 bases not matched to a gene; V was cut back by 4 bases and J by 4 bases. CDR3 loop: CASSKTGGSVRETQYF. DNA of the CDR3: TGTGCCAGTAGTAAGACAGGGGGATCGGTCAGAGAGACCCAGTACTTC.

A few counts support this clonotype. V is TRBV6-5 and J is TRBJ2-7, with D unclear. CDR3 length: 15 amino acids. Germline assignment: CDR1 MNHEY and CDR2 SVGAGI. The V and J ends lost 1 base and 2 bases respectively, with 12 bases between them. The CDR3 reads CASSYLDGFPYEQYF. CDR3 nucleotide sequence: TGTGCCAGCAGTTACTTGGACGGGTTTCCCTACGAGCAGTACTTC.

The rearrangement joins TRBV20-1 to TRBJ1-6, with D perhaps TRBD1 (5 bases). CDR1 is DFQATT, CDR2 SNEGSKA, per germline (reference sequence). The ends were cut back, 0 bases at V and 9 bases at J, with 15 bases in the middle. The CDR3 is 15 residues long. CDR3 bases: TGCAGTGCTAGAGATCAATCGGGGGACGGTTCACCCCTCCACTTT. Translating gives CSARDQSGDGSPLHF.

Comment on this clonotype: A read error is possible here, since a much larger clone lies one base away. This chain links TRBV20-1 with TRBJ1-4; D might be TRBD1 (5 bases). From germline, CDR1 is DFQATT and CDR2 SNEGSKA (reference sequence). Between the trimmed V and J ends, which lost 1 base and 16 bases, there was a span of 13 bases. This CDR3 comprises 11 residues. The CDR3 is CSARAGRYAFF. CDR3 nucleotides: TGCAGTGCTAGAGCGGGGCGGTATGCGTTTTTT.